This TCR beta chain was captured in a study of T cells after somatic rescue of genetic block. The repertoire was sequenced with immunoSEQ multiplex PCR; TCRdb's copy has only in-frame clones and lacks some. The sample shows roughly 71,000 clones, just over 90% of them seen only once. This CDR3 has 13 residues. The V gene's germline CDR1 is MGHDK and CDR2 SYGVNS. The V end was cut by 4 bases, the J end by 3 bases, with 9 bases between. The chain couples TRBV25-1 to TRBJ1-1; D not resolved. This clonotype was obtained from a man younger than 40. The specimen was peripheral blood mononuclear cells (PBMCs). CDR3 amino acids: CASSAAGYTEAFF. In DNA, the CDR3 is TGTGCCAGCAGTGCCGCGGGATACACTGAAGCTTTCTTT.